A selection of T cell receptor beta chains follows, all from one sample in a study of T-cell reconstitution after alpha-beta-depleted transplantation in children. TCRdb processed the PCR reads anew with MiXCR; each CDR3 protein has one entry. The sample includes approximately 800,000 distinct CDR3 sequences, approximately 15% of them seen just once. Sequencing was performed on PBMCs, mostly from graft donor cells, taken 360 days after TCRalphabeta/CD19-depleted stem cell transplant. The receptors derive from a male patient younger than 18 who had a stem cell transplant for acute lymphoblastic leukemia, so the T cells may come from the graft donor. CDR3s include the opening cysteine and the closing phenylalanine or tryptophan. The D gene is left open where the match is weak. The size field is filled for only some rows; it gives once, few, many or a size class.

j_gene: TRBJ2-7
v_gene: TRBV14
len: 13
d_gene: NA
abundance: NA
CDR3nt: TGTGCCAGCAGCCAAGCTAGCGTGGCGAAGCAGTACTTC
CDR3aa: CASSQASVAKQYF

j_gene: TRBJ1-1
v_gene: TRBV29-1
len: 13
d_gene: NA
abundance: few
CDR3nt: TGCAGCGTTTTGACAGGTATTTACACTGAAGCTTTCTTT
CDR3aa: CSVLTGIYTEAFF

j_gene: TRBJ2-1
v_gene: TRBV24-1
len: 16
d_gene: TRBD1
abundance: few
CDR3nt: TGTGCCACCAGTGACCCAACGACAGGGGCCTACAATGAGCAGTTCTTC
CDR3aa: CATSDPTTGAYNEQFF

j_gene: TRBJ2-5
v_gene: TRBV10-3
len: 16
d_gene: TRBD2
abundance: many
CDR3nt: TGTGCCACCCAACTAGCGGGAAGAGTAAACCAAGAGACCCAGTACTTC
CDR3aa: CATQLAGRVNQETQYF

j_gene: TRBJ2-7
v_gene: TRBV4-1
len: 14
d_gene: TRBD2
abundance: many
CDR3nt: TGCGCCAGCAGCCCAGGACTAGCGGGCAACGAGCAGTACTTC
CDR3aa: CASSPGLAGNEQYF

j_gene: TRBJ2-7
v_gene: TRBV3-1
len: 16
d_gene: NA
abundance: NA
CDR3nt: TGTGCCAGCAGCCAAGACTCAGGGGCTTTCTTTTACGAGCAGTACTTC
CDR3aa: CASSQDSGAFFYEQYF

j_gene: TRBJ2-3
v_gene: TRBV20-1
len: 16
d_gene: NA
abundance: NA
CDR3nt: TGCAGTGCGATCCGACTAAGCGCTCGTCACACAGATACGCAGTATTTT
CDR3aa: CSAIRLSARHTDTQYF

j_gene: TRBJ2-1
v_gene: TRBV2
len: 12
d_gene: TRBD1
abundance: many
CDR3nt: TGTGCCAGCAACCGCGGGACAGGAATGTTGTTCTTC
CDR3aa: CASNRGTGMLFF

j_gene: TRBJ2-7
v_gene: TRBV15
len: 14
d_gene: TRBD1
abundance: few
CDR3nt: TGTGCCACCAGCGGAATTAGGGGGCCCTACGAGCAGTACTTC
CDR3aa: CATSGIRGPYEQYF

j_gene: TRBJ2-5
v_gene: TRBV9
len: 18
d_gene: TRBD2
abundance: NA
CDR3nt: TGTGCCAGCAGCGTAGGAGGACTAGCGGGAGGTAACCAAGAGACCCAGTACTTC
CDR3aa: CASSVGGLAGGNQETQYF

j_gene: TRBJ2-3
v_gene: TRBV5-1
len: 18
d_gene: TRBD2
abundance: few
CDR3nt: TGCGCCAGCAGCGCCGGGACTAGCGGGAGCTATGGGACAGATACGCAGTATTTT
CDR3aa: CASSAGTSGSYGTDTQYF

j_gene: TRBJ2-7
v_gene: TRBV7-9
len: 13
d_gene: NA
abundance: NA
CDR3nt: TGTGCCAGCAGCTTAGAGGAACCGAGCGAGCAGTACTTC
CDR3aa: CASSLEEPSEQYF

j_gene: TRBJ2-7
v_gene: TRBV3-1
len: 12
d_gene: NA
abundance: few
CDR3nt: TGTGCCAGCAGCTTACTCCACTACGAGCAGTACTTC
CDR3aa: CASSLLHYEQYF

j_gene: TRBJ1-1
v_gene: TRBV27
len: 18
d_gene: NA
abundance: NA
CDR3nt: TGTGCCAGCAGTTTCTGGGGCAGGGGACCCCCGCGGGGAACTGAAGCTTTCTTT
CDR3aa: CASSFWGRGPPRGTEAFF

j_gene: TRBJ1-4
v_gene: TRBV27
len: 16
d_gene: TRBD1
abundance: few
CDR3nt: TGTGCCAGCAGTCTGTGGGGGACAGGCTCCCGTGAAAAACTGTTTTTT
CDR3aa: CASSLWGTGSREKLFF

j_gene: TRBJ2-3
v_gene: TRBV13
len: 20
d_gene: NA
abundance: NA
CDR3nt: TGTGCCAGCAGCTTAGGAGCCCCGCAGGGGGAGGGCGAAGTAACAGATACGCAGTATTTT
CDR3aa: CASSLGAPQGEGEVTDTQYF

j_gene: TRBJ2-3
v_gene: TRBV7-8
len: 14
d_gene: NA
abundance: NA
CDR3nt: TGTGCCAGCTTCTTCGGAGGGGGCACAGATACGCAGTATTTT
CDR3aa: CASFFGGGTDTQYF

j_gene: TRBJ2-7
v_gene: TRBV20-1
len: 15
d_gene: TRBD1
abundance: few
CDR3nt: TGCAGTGCTCCTGTTGGACAGGGGGCGACCTACGAGCAGTACTTC
CDR3aa: CSAPVGQGATYEQYF

j_gene: TRBJ1-2
v_gene: TRBV7-2
len: 17
d_gene: NA
abundance: few
CDR3nt: TGTGCCAGCAGCTTAGGCCCTTATGCGGACAGAAATGGTGGCTACACCTTC
CDR3aa: CASSLGPYADRNGGYTF

j_gene: TRBJ1-1
v_gene: TRBV4-1
len: 19
d_gene: NA
abundance: NA
CDR3nt: TGCGCCAGCAGCCAAGGTTTACCTCTATGGACGGGAATGAACACTGAAGCTTTCTTT
CDR3aa: CASSQGLPLWTGMNTEAFF

j_gene: TRBJ1-1
v_gene: TRBV15
len: 15
d_gene: NA
abundance: NA
CDR3nt: TGTGCCACCAGCAGAGATCTCGCAGGGTCCGCTGAAGCTTTCTTT
CDR3aa: CATSRDLAGSAEAFF

j_gene: TRBJ2-7
v_gene: TRBV6-1
len: 15
d_gene: TRBD2
abundance: NA
CDR3nt: TGTGCCAGCAGAACCCTAGCGGAGCCCTCCTACGAGCAGTACTTC
CDR3aa: CASRTLAEPSYEQYF

j_gene: TRBJ2-1
v_gene: TRBV19
len: 16
d_gene: NA
abundance: few
CDR3nt: TGTGCCAGTAGTATCTCCGGGGGCGCCCCCTACAATGAGCAGTTCTTC
CDR3aa: CASSISGGAPYNEQFF

j_gene: TRBJ1-2
v_gene: TRBV4-2
len: 14
d_gene: NA
abundance: many
CDR3nt: TGTGCCAGCAGCCAAGAGGTCAGGAGCTATGGCTACACCTTC
CDR3aa: CASSQEVRSYGYTF

j_gene: TRBJ2-7
v_gene: TRBV3-1
len: 16
d_gene: TRBD1
abundance: NA
CDR3nt: TGTGCCAGCAGCCAGGGACAGGGGATCCTCTCCTACGAGCAGTACTTC
CDR3aa: CASSQGQGILSYEQYF

j_gene: TRBJ2-7
v_gene: TRBV5-1
len: 18
d_gene: NA
abundance: NA
CDR3nt: TGCGCCAGCAGCCCCCCCCCGGCCAGGGGCTTACACTCCTACGAGCAGTACTTC
CDR3aa: CASSPPPARGLHSYEQYF

j_gene: TRBJ2-7
v_gene: TRBV19
len: 14
d_gene: NA
abundance: once
CDR3nt: TGTGCCAGTAGTATCATAGGCTGGGCCTACGAGCAGTACTTC
CDR3aa: CASSIIGWAYEQYF

j_gene: TRBJ2-5
v_gene: TRBV11-1
len: 19
d_gene: NA
abundance: few
CDR3nt: TGTGCCAGCAGCCGGAACCCTGGGACGACATATTTCCGACAAGAGACCCAGTACTTC
CDR3aa: CASSRNPGTTYFRQETQYF

j_gene: TRBJ2-3
v_gene: TRBV12-3/TRBV12-4
len: 11
d_gene: NA
abundance: many
CDR3nt: TGTGCCAGCAGTGTCACAGATACGCAGTATTTT
CDR3aa: CASSVTDTQYF

j_gene: TRBJ2-3
v_gene: TRBV29-1
len: 14
d_gene: NA
abundance: NA
CDR3nt: TGCAGCGTTGATGGGACTTCGACCACAGATACGCAGTATTTT
CDR3aa: CSVDGTSTTDTQYF

j_gene: TRBJ1-3
v_gene: TRBV20-1
len: 14
d_gene: NA
abundance: NA
CDR3nt: TGCAGTGCACCCGACGCGAGCTCTGGAAACACCATATATTTT
CDR3aa: CSAPDASSGNTIYF

j_gene: TRBJ2-4
v_gene: TRBV24-1
len: 12
d_gene: NA
abundance: NA
CDR3nt: TGTGCCACCAGTGTTGGGGAGAACATTCAGTACTTC
CDR3aa: CATSVGENIQYF

j_gene: TRBJ2-3
v_gene: TRBV11-2
len: 13
d_gene: NA
abundance: few
CDR3nt: TGTGCCAGCAGCATAGGCCCGGCGGATACGCAGTATTTT
CDR3aa: CASSIGPADTQYF

j_gene: TRBJ2-1
v_gene: TRBV5-1
len: 15
d_gene: NA
abundance: many
CDR3nt: TGTGCCAGCAGTTTACTGGCAGGTTCCTACAATGAGCAGTTCTTC
CDR3aa: CASSLLAGSYNEQFF

j_gene: TRBJ2-5
v_gene: TRBV24-1
len: 14
d_gene: NA
abundance: NA
CDR3nt: TGTGCCACCAGTGATTTTAGGACAGAAGAGACCCAGTACTTC
CDR3aa: CATSDFRTEETQYF

j_gene: TRBJ2-7
v_gene: TRBV5-5
len: 15
d_gene: TRBD1
abundance: few
CDR3nt: TGTGCCAGCAGCTTTAGGGACAGGGAAACCTACGAGCAGTACTTC
CDR3aa: CASSFRDRETYEQYF

j_gene: TRBJ1-1
v_gene: TRBV27
len: 15
d_gene: NA
abundance: NA
CDR3nt: TGTGCCAGCAGTTCGGAACAGGGAGGGAACACTGAAGCTTTCTTT
CDR3aa: CASSSEQGGNTEAFF

j_gene: TRBJ2-5
v_gene: TRBV12-3/TRBV12-4
len: 18
d_gene: NA
abundance: NA
CDR3nt: TGTGCCAGCAGTTTAGTAATAGGAGACAGGAGAGGGGAGGAGACCCAGTACTTC
CDR3aa: CASSLVIGDRRGEETQYF

j_gene: TRBJ1-2
v_gene: TRBV20-1
len: 13
d_gene: NA
abundance: NA
CDR3nt: TGCAGTGCTAGTAAGGCAGCCTTATATGGCTACACCTTC
CDR3aa: CSASKAALYGYTF

j_gene: TRBJ2-1
v_gene: TRBV11-2
len: 15
d_gene: TRBD2
abundance: few
CDR3nt: TGTGCCAGCAGGCCTACTAGCGGGAGATACAATGAGCAGTTCTTC
CDR3aa: CASRPTSGRYNEQFF

j_gene: TRBJ2-1
v_gene: TRBV29-1
len: 15
d_gene: TRBD1
abundance: NA
CDR3nt: TGCAGCGTTGAGGGGGTCCAACAGGGGGAAGGTGAGCAGTTCTTC
CDR3aa: CSVEGVQQGEGEQFF

j_gene: TRBJ2-7
v_gene: TRBV12-3/TRBV12-4
len: 14
d_gene: TRBD1
abundance: NA
CDR3nt: TGTGCCAGCGCCCCGGGGCAGGGGGCCTACGAGCAGTACTTC
CDR3aa: CASAPGQGAYEQYF

j_gene: TRBJ2-5
v_gene: TRBV24-1
len: 15
d_gene: NA
abundance: NA
CDR3nt: TGTGCCACCAGTGATTTCAGGACACGGACGGAGACCCAGTACTTC
CDR3aa: CATSDFRTRTETQYF

j_gene: TRBJ2-4
v_gene: TRBV28
len: 15
d_gene: NA
abundance: many
CDR3nt: TGTGCCAGCAGTCCTGCCGCCTTCATGGGGGACATTCAGTACTTC
CDR3aa: CASSPAAFMGDIQYF

j_gene: TRBJ2-4
v_gene: TRBV5-1
len: 14
d_gene: NA
abundance: many
CDR3nt: TGCGCCAGCAGCTTGGACAGGTTGAAAAACATTCAGTACTTC
CDR3aa: CASSLDRLKNIQYF

j_gene: TRBJ2-7
v_gene: TRBV18
len: 15
d_gene: TRBD1
abundance: few
CDR3nt: TGTGCCAGCTCAACCCGGGACAGGGGGCACTACGAGCAGTACTTC
CDR3aa: CASSTRDRGHYEQYF

j_gene: TRBJ2-7
v_gene: TRBV6-1
len: 15
d_gene: TRBD1
abundance: few
CDR3nt: TGTGCCAGCAGGCGCGGGGACAGGGGTTACTACGAGCAGTACTTC
CDR3aa: CASRRGDRGYYEQYF

j_gene: TRBJ2-5
v_gene: TRBV12-3/TRBV12-4
len: 12
d_gene: NA
abundance: many
CDR3nt: TGTGCCAGCAGTGCTTCGGGGGAGACCCAGTACTTC
CDR3aa: CASSASGETQYF

j_gene: TRBJ2-1
v_gene: TRBV10-3
len: 15
d_gene: NA
abundance: NA
CDR3nt: TGTGCCATCAGTGAAGGGGAAAGCTCCTACAATGAGCAGTTCTTC
CDR3aa: CAISEGESSYNEQFF

j_gene: TRBJ2-3
v_gene: TRBV5-1
len: 15
d_gene: NA
abundance: NA
CDR3nt: TGCGCCAGCAGCTACGGTGGGGACTTCACAGATACGCAGTATTTT
CDR3aa: CASSYGGDFTDTQYF

j_gene: TRBJ2-7
v_gene: TRBV5-1
len: 12
d_gene: TRBD1
abundance: many
CDR3nt: TGCGCCAGCAGCCGGGACAGCTACGAGCAGTACTTC
CDR3aa: CASSRDSYEQYF

j_gene: TRBJ1-5
v_gene: TRBV28
len: 15
d_gene: NA
abundance: NA
CDR3nt: TGTGCCAGCGGGGAGGACCTCTATAGCAATCAGCCCCAGCATTTT
CDR3aa: CASGEDLYSNQPQHF

j_gene: TRBJ2-1
v_gene: TRBV11-2
len: 17
d_gene: NA
abundance: NA
CDR3nt: TGTGCCAGCAGCTTAGACCTGGCTAGAGGGAGTTACAATGAGCAGTTCTTC
CDR3aa: CASSLDLARGSYNEQFF

j_gene: TRBJ2-3
v_gene: TRBV9
len: 15
d_gene: NA
abundance: NA
CDR3nt: TGTGCCAGCAGCTCACAGACGGTCCGAACTAATACGCAGTATTTT
CDR3aa: CASSSQTVRTNTQYF

j_gene: TRBJ2-7
v_gene: TRBV10-3
len: 14
d_gene: TRBD2
abundance: many
CDR3nt: TGTGCCATCAGGGCGGGACTAAGCCCCTACGAGCAGTACTTC
CDR3aa: CAIRAGLSPYEQYF

j_gene: TRBJ2-5
v_gene: TRBV18
len: 16
d_gene: NA
abundance: few
CDR3nt: TGTGCCAGCTCAAGGAGTGGGAGAGGAGTCCAAGAGACCCAGTACTTC
CDR3aa: CASSRSGRGVQETQYF

j_gene: TRBJ2-7
v_gene: TRBV13
len: 13
d_gene: NA
abundance: NA
CDR3nt: TGTGCCAGCAGCTTCGTGGGACTCTACGAGCAGTACTTC
CDR3aa: CASSFVGLYEQYF

j_gene: TRBJ2-1
v_gene: TRBV5-1
len: 15
d_gene: TRBD2
abundance: many
CDR3nt: TGCGCCAGCAGCCAAGCGGGAGAGACCTACAATGAGCAGTTCTTC
CDR3aa: CASSQAGETYNEQFF

j_gene: TRBJ1-2
v_gene: TRBV7-9
len: 15
d_gene: NA
abundance: NA
CDR3nt: TGTGCCAGCAGCCCTAACAAAGGGAGTAACTATGGCTACACCTTC
CDR3aa: CASSPNKGSNYGYTF

j_gene: TRBJ2-3
v_gene: TRBV20-1
len: 16
d_gene: NA
abundance: many
CDR3nt: TGCAGTGCTAGAGCCGAGAGGCCATTACTCACAGATACGCAGTATTTT
CDR3aa: CSARAERPLLTDTQYF